This T cell receptor (beta chain) was recorded in a study of OX40 agonist ivuxolimab in advanced cancers. Study background: Previous treatment with anti-PD-1, anti-PD-L1 or anti-CTLA-4 therapy was allowed; 35% to 50% had received some.

TCRdb's copy holds only in-frame clones and misses some; the assay was immunoSEQ multiplex PCR. The sample records 69,000 or so clones, around 85% being singletons. Study-wide results and caveats: The antigen specificity of the peripheral T cells (those that were expanded) was not determined.

The ends lost 4 bases at V and 4 bases at J; junction bases unmatched: 9. This CDR3 region has 15 residues. The germline CDR1 and CDR2 sequences are SGHAT and FQNNGV. Notes on this clone: Antigen specificity is unknown.

The chain employs TRBV11-2 and TRBJ2-7; 8 nucleotides agree with TRBD2. The source of this sequence is an adult with an advanced solid tumor such as melanoma, head and neck, liver or kidney cancer. The sample in question was CD4+ or CD8+ T cells sorted from blood, obtained in a trial of the OX40 agonist ivuxolimab. CDR3 amino acids: CASSSPGLGRYEQYF. Here the CDR3 DNA reads TGTGCCAGCAGCTCACCGGGACTAGGGAGGTACGAGCAGTACTTC.